Sequencing of this TCR beta chain was carried out in a study of blood T cell repertoires in COVID-19. Authors' processing steps: Estimates of nucleated cell counts were drawn from the amplification of reference gene primers. TCRdb's table, derived via immunoSEQ multiplex PCR, lists solely in-frame clones and lacks some. The DNA was the basis for D and trimming; V, J and clone size are from that table. The sample includes 59,000 or so clones, approximately 91% seen only once; the top ten take approximately 1.6%. For this clone: One end of the junction is discordant with germline, which a read error may explain.

The V gene's germline CDR1 is SSHAT and CDR2 FNYEAQ (reference sequence). The CDR3 has 14 amino acids. This rearrangement joins TRBV7-7 to TRBJ2-3; 8 bases map to TRBD2. The sequencing input was peripheral blood. The receptor was derived from a human donor in a cohort sampled during active COVID-19. CDR3 in amino acids: CASSLSGNTDTQYF. For the CDR3, the DNA is TGTGCTAGCAGCCTTAGCGGGAACACAGATACGCAGTATTTT.